This T cell receptor (beta chain) was identified during a study of blood T cell repertoires in COVID-19. Germline V gene sequence: CDR1 SGHDT, CDR2 YYEEEE. The V end was cut by 3 bases, the J end by 3 bases, with 9 bases between. This CDR3 contains 13 residues. Only in-frame clones appear in the TCRdb table, and some are missing; sequencing was by immunoSEQ multiplex PCR. The sample records some 350,000 clones, 75% to 90% being singletons. The chain links TRBV5-6 to TRBJ1-2, with D unresolved. The source is a man aged 18 to 35 who had recovered from COVID-19. Sequenced sample: PBMCs or T cells enriched from blood (not recorded which). The CDR3 DNA reads TGTGCCAGCAGCTCGTGGGCACACTATGGCTACACCTTC. Translated: CASSSWAHYGYTF.